The rows below give T cell receptor beta chains drawn from one sample of a study of OX40 agonist ivuxolimab in advanced cancers. Profiling relied on immunoSEQ multiplex PCR, and the TCRdb table lists in-frame clones only, not all of them. The repertoire includes around 35,000 clones, about 76% of them detected once, and 1.2% to 1.5% sits in the top ten. The sample in question was CD4+ or CD8+ T cells sorted from blood, obtained in a trial of the OX40 agonist ivuxolimab. Source of these receptors: an adult with an advanced solid tumor such as melanoma, head and neck, liver or kidney cancer. CDR3s include the opening cysteine and the closing phenylalanine or tryptophan. The size field is filled for only some rows; it gives once, few, many or a size class.

j_gene: TRBJ2-3; abundance: -; v_gene: TRBV5-5; CDR3aa: CASSSDRGTDTQYF
j_gene: TRBJ1-2; abundance: -; v_gene: TRBV30; CDR3aa: CAWSDQGAVGYTF
j_gene: TRBJ2-7; abundance: -; v_gene: TRBV28; CDR3aa: CASSLRGKQYF
j_gene: TRBJ2-7; abundance: -; v_gene: TRBV2; CDR3aa: CASSDLLADPYEQYF
j_gene: TRBJ2-3; abundance: -; v_gene: TRBV11-2; CDR3aa: CASSSPTSSTDTQYF
j_gene: TRBJ2-5; abundance: few; v_gene: TRBV5-4; CDR3aa: CASSSSGRRGETQYF
j_gene: TRBJ2-3; abundance: -; v_gene: TRBV19; CDR3aa: CASSMGGTSTDTQYF
j_gene: TRBJ2-3; abundance: -; v_gene: TRBV18; CDR3aa: CASSEGLAGFGTDTQYF
j_gene: TRBJ1-2; abundance: -; v_gene: TRBV19; CDR3aa: CASSSGTGFAAYGYTF
j_gene: TRBJ2-1; abundance: -; v_gene: TRBV6-6; CDR3aa: CASSQGPYNEQFF
j_gene: TRBJ1-1; abundance: -; v_gene: TRBV4-2; CDR3aa: CASTSMTGGWTEAFF
j_gene: TRBJ2-2; abundance: -; v_gene: TRBV6-6; CDR3aa: CASSSGLAWELFF
j_gene: TRBJ2-3; abundance: -; v_gene: TRBV6-1; CDR3aa: CASSEIADTSTDTQYF
j_gene: TRBJ1-5; abundance: -; v_gene: TRBV7-2; CDR3aa: CASSLEANQPQHF
j_gene: TRBJ1-1; abundance: few; v_gene: TRBV5-6; CDR3aa: CASSGAGRSTEAFF
j_gene: TRBJ1-5; abundance: -; v_gene: TRBV28; CDR3aa: CASSLLFDQPQHF
j_gene: TRBJ2-5; abundance: once; v_gene: TRBV7-6; CDR3aa: CASSPGTGSETQYF
j_gene: TRBJ1-4; abundance: -; v_gene: TRBV28; CDR3aa: CASLPRGGVEKLFF
j_gene: TRBJ1-2; abundance: -; v_gene: TRBV6-6; CDR3aa: CASSYYDRGRGGYTF
j_gene: TRBJ2-5; abundance: -; v_gene: TRBV5-5; CDR3aa: CASSWGWGGGQETQYF
j_gene: TRBJ1-3; abundance: -; v_gene: TRBV6-5; CDR3aa: CASRKGNTIYF
j_gene: TRBJ1-1; abundance: -; v_gene: TRBV18; CDR3aa: CASSPPVHTGGTEAFF
j_gene: TRBJ1-2; abundance: -; v_gene: TRBV25-1; CDR3aa: CASSASDCGYTF
j_gene: TRBJ1-3; abundance: -; v_gene: TRBV4-1; CDR3aa: CASSQDSGNTIYF
j_gene: TRBJ2-2; abundance: -; v_gene: TRBV4-1; CDR3aa: CASSHYSGQGTSGSRGGELFF
j_gene: TRBJ1-1; abundance: few; v_gene: TRBV7-8; CDR3aa: CASSQFVQGFTEAFF
j_gene: TRBJ2-5; abundance: once; v_gene: TRBV6-1; CDR3aa: CASKKERGGVETQYF
j_gene: TRBJ1-3; abundance: -; v_gene: TRBV11-2; CDR3aa: CASSPAGAGNTIYF
j_gene: TRBJ1-2; abundance: -; v_gene: TRBV6-1; CDR3aa: CASSSSVKNGYTF
j_gene: TRBJ2-3; abundance: few; v_gene: TRBV7-3; CDR3aa: CASKGGGGDTQYF
j_gene: TRBJ1-1; abundance: -; v_gene: TRBV5-8; CDR3aa: CASSLRHMNTEAFF
j_gene: TRBJ1-4; abundance: -; v_gene: TRBV6-6; CDR3aa: CASSTPDRGNEKLFF
j_gene: TRBJ1-1; abundance: -; v_gene: TRBV11-2; CDR3aa: CASSLASNTEAFF
j_gene: TRBJ2-3; abundance: once; v_gene: TRBV6-5; CDR3aa: CASRNSGASTDTQYF
j_gene: TRBJ2-7; abundance: -; v_gene: TRBV5-6; CDR3aa: CASSPPSASHEQYF
j_gene: TRBJ2-2; abundance: -; v_gene: TRBV2; CDR3aa: CASSVEATGELFF
j_gene: TRBJ2-4; abundance: -; v_gene: TRBV5-1; CDR3aa: CASSLSGRSNIQYF
j_gene: TRBJ2-5; abundance: -; v_gene: TRBV19; CDR3aa: CASSIGREETQYF
j_gene: TRBJ2-1; abundance: few; v_gene: TRBV11-2; CDR3aa: CASSFDRASEQFF
j_gene: TRBJ2-7; abundance: once; v_gene: TRBV21-1; CDR3aa: CASSKRKRGNSYEQYF
j_gene: TRBJ1-1; abundance: -; v_gene: TRBV28; CDR3aa: CASSFGTGMNTEAFF
j_gene: TRBJ2-4; abundance: -; v_gene: TRBV5-6; CDR3aa: CASSPSGTQLHIQYF
j_gene: TRBJ2-5; abundance: -; v_gene: TRBV6-1; CDR3aa: CASSGTTEETQYF
j_gene: TRBJ1-1; abundance: -; v_gene: TRBV2; CDR3aa: CASHNSNTEAFF
j_gene: TRBJ1-5; abundance: -; v_gene: TRBV5-1; CDR3aa: CASSLGTQDQPQHF
j_gene: TRBJ1-6; abundance: few; v_gene: TRBV7-9; CDR3aa: CASRRDGHSPLHF
j_gene: TRBJ2-7; abundance: few; v_gene: TRBV4-3; CDR3aa: CASSLEKRGSYEQYF